One sample yielded the 27 T cell receptor beta chains listed below, sequenced in a study of beta chain features in type 1 diabetes. Study conclusions and caveats: When Type 1 diabetes patients were examined, their TCRB CDR3s proved moderately but significantly shorter in all four CD4+ subsets.

Expressed TCRB transcripts were sequenced because the entire RNA isolate underwent reverse transcription. Using immunoSEQ multiplex PCR, the repertoire was profiled, and TCRdb retains in-frame clones only, with some absent. The profile shows more than 550,000 clones, roughly an eighth of them singletons. These receptors have no known antigen. Sequenced material: naive CD4+ T cells from blood. The receptor source for this set is a man younger than 35 with type 1 diabetes.

The chain links TRBV7-9 to TRBJ1-1; D unclear. CDR1 SEHNR and CDR2 FQNEAQ come from the germline V gene (reference sequence). This CDR3 has 13 amino acids. V was clipped by 2 bases and J by 4 bases, with 8 bases between them. The CDR3 here is CASSLYSGTEAFF. CDR3 in DNA: TGTGCCAGCAGCTTATACAGCGGCACTGAAGCTTTCTTT.

This clone has more than one count but fewer than ten. The chain recombines TRBV30 with TRBJ1-5, with a tentative D call TRBD1 (6 bases). This CDR3 is built from 13 residues. V lost 7 bases, J lost 7 bases, and 17 bases lay in between. The germline gives CDR1 GTSNPN, CDR2 SVGIG (reference sequence). Written as DNA, the CDR3 is TGTGCCTTGGACTTGGGACACGGCCAGCCCCAGCATTTT. It yields the protein CALDLGHGQPQHF.

This clone was observed a handful of times. The chain combines TRBV23-1 with TRBJ2-4; tentatively, D is TRBD2 (5 bases). TRBV23-1 is recorded as an ORF, its role being uncertain. V dropped 6 bases and J dropped 6 bases, with 18 bases sitting between them. The CDR3 sequence is 15 residues long. The DNA of the CDR3 is TGCGCCAGCAGATTGAGGGTGGGGATAGGAAACATTCAGTACTTC. Protein: CASRLRVGIGNIQYF.

This clone was observed a handful of times. The rearrangement uses TRBV19 and TRBJ2-1; 8 bases agree with TRBD2. This CDR3 is 15 amino acids long. Germline V gene data show CDR1 as LNHDA and CDR2 as SQIVND (reference sequence). J lost 4 bases, V lost 0 bases, and 2 bases had no gene match. The CDR3 DNA reads TGTGCCAGTAGTATAGAGGGACTAGGTTACAATGAGCAGTTCTTC. Its translation: CASSIEGLGYNEQFF.

This chain connects TRBV27 to TRBJ2-7; 9 bases line up with TRBD1. Germline trimming cut 6 bases from V and 2 bases from J; bases unmatched to any gene: 5. Germline lookup yields CDR1 MNHEY and CDR2 SMNVEV (reference sequence). This CDR3 has 14 amino acids. The CDR3 DNA reads TGTGCCAGCAGGGGGACAGGGAGGGCCTACGAGCAGTACTTC. Protein product: CASRGTGRAYEQYF.

The V and J genes are TRBV19 and TRBJ2-7, with D possibly being TRBD1 (5 bases). The CDR3 has 15 amino acids. V lost 2 bases and J 5 bases, leaving 16 bases between the germline ends. Germline CDR1 LNHDA, CDR2 SQIVND (reference sequence). As DNA, the CDR3 is TGTGCCAGTAGTATAATGGGTCAGGGCAAGAACGAGCAGTACTTC. Its protein is CASSIMGQGKNEQYF.

The chain carries TRBV7-2 and TRBJ2-3; D remains ambiguous. The V and J ends lost 3 bases and 5 bases respectively, with 9 bases between them. Germline CDR1 is SGHTA and CDR2 is FQGNSA. The CDR3 loop spans 13 amino acids. CDR3 residues: CASSLTRLDTQYF. The CDR3 DNA follows: TGTGCCAGCAGCTTGACCAGACTAGATACGCAGTATTTT.

This clone was picked up a small number of times. This chain connects TRBV28 to TRBJ1-2; D is unclear. Germline lookup yields CDR1 MDHEN and CDR2 SYDVKM. The germline V and J ends were trimmed by 10 bases and 7 bases, with 19 bases remaining between them. CDR3 length equals 13 residues. The CDR3 sequence is CAIMALGLRGYTF. The CDR3 DNA reads TGTGCCATCATGGCTCTTGGATTGCGTGGCTACACCTTC.

In its sample, this clone was seen a few times. V is TRBV28 and J is TRBJ2-7; 8 bases fit TRBD1. The V segment lost 7 bases and the J segment 0 bases; nucleotides outside the gene matches: 8. Germline-derived CDR1 and CDR2 are MDHEN and SYDVKM. This CDR3 has 15 amino acids. CDR3 DNA sequence: TGTGCCAGCACCTCCGGGACAGGTTACTCCTACGAGCAGTACTTC. This codes for CASTSGTGYSYEQYF.

The chain carries TRBV9 and TRBJ2-1, with D perhaps TRBD2 (6 bases). CDR1 is SGDLS, CDR2 YYNGEE, per germline. V dropped 3 bases and J dropped 0 bases, with 13 bases sitting between them. The CDR3 consists of 16 residues. CDR3 amino acids: CASSGDSGSSYNEQFF. The CDR3 DNA is TGTGCCAGCAGCGGGGACTCGGGGAGCTCCTACAATGAGCAGTTCTTC.

This clone occurred a few times. The rearrangement joins TRBV7-6 to TRBJ1-1, with TRBD1 matching 8 bases. CDR1 is SGHVS and CDR2 is FNYEAQ in the germline V gene. V shed 1 base and J 1 base; nucleotides not matched to a gene: 8. The CDR3 contains 17 residues. The CDR3 reads CASSLGWWQGANTEAFF. CDR3 DNA sequence: TGTGCCAGCAGCTTAGGGTGGTGGCAGGGGGCGAACACTGAAGCTTTCTTT.

This clone showed up just a few times. The chain recombines TRBV5-1 with TRBJ1-5; D possibly corresponds to TRBD1 (5 bases). With 1 base removed from V and 5 bases from J, the gap between germline ends came to 10 bases. The CDR3 is made up of 14 amino acids. The germline gives CDR1 SGHRS, CDR2 YFSETQ. The CDR3 sequence is CASSLSWGDQPQHF. DNA for the CDR3: TGCGCCAGCAGCTTGTCTTGGGGCGATCAGCCCCAGCATTTT.

This clone was counted only a few times. The chain couples TRBV6-1 to TRBJ2-4; D unclear. The V end was cut by 2 bases, the J end by 0 bases, with 8 bases between. The germline V gene encodes CDR1 MNHNS and CDR2 SASEGT. The CDR3 contains 15 residues. The DNA of the CDR3 is TGTGCCAGCAGTGAATCCCCGGGAGCCAAAAACATTCAGTACTTC. It encodes CASSESPGAKNIQYF.

This clone was seen more than once but under ten times. V is TRBV25-1 and J is TRBJ1-2; the D gene is possibly TRBD1 (5 bases). The V end lost 7 bases, the J end lost 7 bases, and 22 bases lay between the germline ends. This CDR3 is built from 15 residues. Germline assignment: CDR1 MGHDK and CDR2 SYGVNS. CDR3 sequence (DNA): TGTGCCAGCACACCAGGAGGGGTCCCAACGGGTGGCTACACCTTC. Translation gives CASTPGGVPTGGYTF.

This clone was observed a handful of times. The chain recombines TRBV19 with TRBJ2-4, with unresolved D. The CDR3 is made up of 14 amino acids. In germline, CDR1 is LNHDA, CDR2 SQIVND (reference sequence). Between the trimmed V and J ends, which lost 7 bases and 3 bases, there was a span of 13 bases. The CDR3 nucleotides are TGTGCCAGTACCAAGACCCCTCTCAAAAACATTCAGTACTTC. This codes for CASTKTPLKNIQYF.

V gene TRBV7-9 combines with J gene TRBJ2-7; D could derive from TRBD1 or TRBD2 (5 bases each). Trimming removed 1 base from V and 3 bases from J, with 13 bases in between. Looked up from germline, CDR1 is SEHNR and CDR2 is FQNEAQ (reference sequence). CDR3 length equals 15 residues. DNA of the CDR3: TGTGCCAGCAGCTTAGGGGGAGACAGAGTCTACGAGCAGTACTTC. Translation: CASSLGGDRVYEQYF. Complete variable domain (other parts from reference TRBV7-9 and TRBJ2-7): DTGVSQNPRHKITKRGQNVTFRCDPISEHNRLYWYRQTLGQGPEFLTYFQNEAQLEKSRLLSDRFSAERPKGSFSTLEIQRTEQGDSAMYLCASSLGGDRVYEQYFGPGTRLTVT.

This clone was found a few times. The chain uses TRBV6-5 and TRBJ1-1, with TRBD1 identical over 8 bases. The germline V gene has CDR1 MNHEY and CDR2 SVGAGI. V gave up 0 bases and J gave up 8 bases; unmatched junction bases: 5. CDR3 length: 14 amino acids. CDR3 amino acids: CASSYSTGEVEAFF. The DNA for the CDR3 is TGTGCCAGCAGTTACTCGACAGGGGAAGTGGAAGCTTTCTTT.

The chain joins TRBV18 to TRBJ1-1; D is unclear. This CDR3 comprises 15 residues. Trimming took off 2 bases at V and 1 base at J, with 11 bases between the two ends. Germline V gene lookup returns CDR1 KGHSH and CDR2 LQKENI. CDR3 nucleotides: TGTGCCAGCTCACCAAGGGTTGGGGAGAACACTGAAGCTTTCTTT. Protein product: CASSPRVGENTEAFF. The full variable domain, rest sourced from reference TRBV18 and TRBJ1-1, is NAGVMQNPRHLVRRRGQEARLRCSPMKGHSHVYWYRQLPEEGLKFMVYLQKENIIDESGMPKERFSAEFPKEGPSILRIQQVVRGDSAAYFCASSPRVGENTEAFFGQGTRLTVV.

This clone showed up just a few times. The V gene is TRBV11-2, the J gene TRBJ2-1, with 8 bases fitting TRBD2. This CDR3 is 14 amino acids long. Germline V gene sequence: CDR1 SGHAT, CDR2 FQNNGV. V shed 11 bases and J 0 bases; nucleotides not matched to a gene: 6. This chain's CDR3 is CASQRGISYNEQFF. The CDR3 DNA sequence: TGTGCCTCCCAGCGGGGGATCTCCTACAATGAGCAGTTCTTC.

This clone was counted only a few times. The rearrangement uses TRBV7-2 and TRBJ1-1; unclear D gene. V was shortened by 2 bases and J by 11 bases, with 18 bases between the two germline ends. The CDR3 runs to 14 residues. The germline V gene encodes CDR1 SGHTA and CDR2 FQGNSA. The CDR3 sequence: CASSLTEGAVGAFF. The CDR3 coding sequence is TGTGCCAGCAGCTTAACGGAGGGCGCAGTGGGTGCTTTCTTT.

The chain joins TRBV30 to TRBJ2-2; 11 nucleotides agree with TRBD1. J was trimmed by 6 bases and V by 2 bases; bases with no gene match: 8. This CDR3 comprises 16 residues. CDR1 and CDR2 from the germline V gene are GTSNPN and SVGIG (reference sequence). The CDR3 DNA reads TGTGCCTGGAGTACCCGGACAGGGGGCGGATCCGGGGAGCTGTTTTTT. Encoded protein: CAWSTRTGGGSGELFF.

This clone was picked up a small number of times. The V gene is TRBV27, the J gene TRBJ1-1; D ambiguous. CDR1 MNHEY and CDR2 SMNVEV come from the germline V gene (reference sequence). This CDR3 region has 15 residues. The germline V and J ends were trimmed by 4 bases and 4 bases, with 16 bases remaining between them. The CDR3 DNA is TGTGCCAGCAGTTCCGTAATGGGGTCAGGCACTGAAGCTTTCTTT. This codes for CASSSVMGSGTEAFF.

This clone was observed a few times. The same CDR3 is also encoded by other DNA sequences in this sample. This chain connects TRBV7-2 to TRBJ2-3, with D uncertain. The V gene lost 5 bases and the J gene lost 0 bases, with 6 bases spanning the gap. The CDR3 length is 13 residues. Per the germline V gene, CDR1 is SGHTA and CDR2 is FQGNSA. The DNA for the CDR3 is TGTGCCAGCAGCCCCGGAAGCACAGATACGCAGTATTTT. Protein sequence: CASSPGSTDTQYF.

This chain links TRBV4-1 with TRBJ2-2; D gene uncertain. This CDR3 is 15 amino acids long. Germline V lookup: CDR1 MGHRA, CDR2 YSYEKL. The ends were cut back, 0 bases at V and 3 bases at J, with 8 bases in the middle. The CDR3 DNA reads TGCGCCAGCAGCCAAGATGGGTACGACACCGGGGAGCTGTTTTTT. It yields the protein CASSQDGYDTGELFF.

This clone was observed a handful of times. The chain joins TRBV29-1 to TRBJ2-2; the D gene could be TRBD1 or TRBD2 (6 bases each). The V gene's germline CDR1 is SQVTM and CDR2 ANQGSEA. V lost 3 bases and J lost 4, with 12 bases in between. There are 14 residues in the CDR3. CDR3: CSVEGRGGTGELFF. The CDR3 bases are TGCAGCGTTGAGGGCAGGGGAGGCACCGGGGAGCTGTTTTTT.

A few counts support this clone. The chain recombines TRBV4-1 with TRBJ2-3; possible D gene TRBD2, 6 bases. Germline V gene sequence: CDR1 MGHRA, CDR2 YSYEKL. This CDR3 region has 15 residues. V was shortened by 1 base and J by 0 bases, with 8 bases between the two germline ends. The CDR3 here is CASSQVGTSTDTQYF. The CDR3 bases are TGCGCCAGCAGCCAAGTTGGGACTAGCACAGATACGCAGTATTTT.

This clone appeared a single time. The CDR3 DNA reads TGTGCCAGCAGACAGAGGAACACTGAAGCTTTCTTT. Translation: CASRQRNTEAFF. The chain employs TRBV27 and TRBJ1-1; no definite D call. Between the trimmed V and J ends, which lost 6 bases and 1 base, there was a span of 6 bases. The V gene's germline CDR1 is MNHEY and CDR2 SMNVEV (reference sequence). This CDR3 contains 12 residues.